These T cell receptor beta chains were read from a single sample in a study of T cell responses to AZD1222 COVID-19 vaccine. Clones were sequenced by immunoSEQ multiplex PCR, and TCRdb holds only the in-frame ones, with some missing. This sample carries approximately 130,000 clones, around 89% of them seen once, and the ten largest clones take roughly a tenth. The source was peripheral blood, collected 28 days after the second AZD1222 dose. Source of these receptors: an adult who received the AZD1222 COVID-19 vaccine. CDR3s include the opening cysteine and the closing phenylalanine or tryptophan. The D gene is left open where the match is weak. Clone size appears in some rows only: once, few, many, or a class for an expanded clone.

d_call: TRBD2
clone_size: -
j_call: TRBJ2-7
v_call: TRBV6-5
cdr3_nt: TGTGCCAGCAGTTACAGCGGGGACTCCTACGAGCAGTACTTC
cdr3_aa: CASSYSGDSYEQYF

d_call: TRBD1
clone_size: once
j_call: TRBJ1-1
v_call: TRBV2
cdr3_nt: TGTGCCAGCACCACGACAGGGTTGAACACTGAAGCTTTCTTT
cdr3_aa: CASTTTGLNTEAFF

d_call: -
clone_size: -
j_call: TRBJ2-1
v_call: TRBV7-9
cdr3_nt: TGTGCCAGCAACAGTGACTGGACATACAATGAGCAGTTCTTC
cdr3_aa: CASNSDWTYNEQFF

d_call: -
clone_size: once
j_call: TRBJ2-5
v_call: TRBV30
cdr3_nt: TGTGCCTGGAGTGTGCTGGCGGGCGGGGAGACCCAGTACTTC
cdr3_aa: CAWSVLAGGETQYF

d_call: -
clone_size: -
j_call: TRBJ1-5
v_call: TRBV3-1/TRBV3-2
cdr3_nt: TGTGCCAGCAGCCAAGATTGCAGGCACGGTCAGCCCCAGCATTTT
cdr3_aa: CASSQDCRHGQPQHF

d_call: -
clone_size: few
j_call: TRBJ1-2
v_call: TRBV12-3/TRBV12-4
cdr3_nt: TGTGCCAGCAGTTTTTCAGGGCCCTATGGCTACACCTTC
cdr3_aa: CASSFSGPYGYTF

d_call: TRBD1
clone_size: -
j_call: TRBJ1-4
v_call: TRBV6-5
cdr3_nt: TGTGCCAGCAGTCTGACAGGGGAAAAACTGTTTTTT
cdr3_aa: CASSLTGEKLFF

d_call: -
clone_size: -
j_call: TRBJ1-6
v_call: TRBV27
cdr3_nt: TGTGCCAGCAGTCCCTCTGGGGTTTATAATTCACCCCTCCACTTT
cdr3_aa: CASSPSGVYNSPLHF

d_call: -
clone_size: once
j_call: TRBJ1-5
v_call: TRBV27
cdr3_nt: TGTGCCAGCAGGGGGGGGCCGGAGCCCCAGCATTTT
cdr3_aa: CASRGGPEPQHF

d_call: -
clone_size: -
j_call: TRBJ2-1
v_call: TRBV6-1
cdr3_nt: TGTGCCAGCAGTGACCGGGAGAATACCTACAATGAGCAGTTCTTC
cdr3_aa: CASSDRENTYNEQFF

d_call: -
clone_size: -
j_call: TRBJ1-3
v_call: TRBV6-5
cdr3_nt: TGTGCCAGCAGTCGGGACACGAGCTCTGGAAACACCATATATTTT
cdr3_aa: CASSRDTSSGNTIYF

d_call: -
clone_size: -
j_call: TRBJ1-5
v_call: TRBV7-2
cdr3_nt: TGTGCCAGCAGCTTAGCGCTGGGGGGGCGCCCCGATCAGCCCCAGCATTTT
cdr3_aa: CASSLALGGRPDQPQHF

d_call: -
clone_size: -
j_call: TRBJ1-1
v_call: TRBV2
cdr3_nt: TGTGCCAGCAGTGTGCGGAACACTGAAGCTTTCTTT
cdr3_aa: CASSVRNTEAFF

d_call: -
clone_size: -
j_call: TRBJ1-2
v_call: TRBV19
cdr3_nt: TGTGCCAGTAGTATATCGGTGGGCAGGCGCGGCTACACCTTC
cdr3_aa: CASSISVGRRGYTF

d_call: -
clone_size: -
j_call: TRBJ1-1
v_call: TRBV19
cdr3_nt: TGTGCCAGTAGTATGCGTTTGAACACTGAAGCTTTCTTT
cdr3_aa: CASSMRLNTEAFF

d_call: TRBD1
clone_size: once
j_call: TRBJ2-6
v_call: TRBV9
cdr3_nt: TGTGCCAGCAGCGTGACAGGGAGAGGGGCCAACGTCCTGACTTTC
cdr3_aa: CASSVTGRGANVLTF

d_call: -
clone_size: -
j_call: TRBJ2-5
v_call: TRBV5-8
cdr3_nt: TGTGCCAGCAGCGCCGGGACTTACAATAAAGAGACCCAGTACTTC
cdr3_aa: CASSAGTYNKETQYF